This passage covers 10 T cell receptor beta chains from one sample sequenced in a study of T cell responses to AZD1222 COVID-19 vaccine. Sequencing was performed with immunoSEQ multiplex PCR; in TCRdb, only in-frame clones are kept and a portion is missing. This sample carries about 160,000 clones, approximately 91% of them seen once, and the ten largest clones take approximately 2%. Sequencing was performed on peripheral blood, taken on day 0 of AZD1222 vaccination. These receptors originate from an adult in good health.

The chain is built from TRBV7-2 and TRBJ1-6; 7 bases are a match to TRBD1. The germline V gene encodes CDR1 SGHTA and CDR2 FQGNSA. The CDR3 is 15 residues long. J was trimmed by 9 bases and V by 5 bases; bases with no gene match: 10. In DNA form, the CDR3 reads TGTGCCAGCAGCCCGCGGGACAGCATCCGTTCACCCCTCCACTTT. It codes for CASSPRDSIRSPLHF.

The rearrangement links TRBV10-3 to TRBJ2-3; D unclear. The CDR3 covers 11 residues. Trimming removed 6 bases from V and 0 bases from J, with 1 base in between. Germline V CDR1 and CDR2: ENHRY, SYGVKD. CDR3 sequence (DNA): TGTGCCATCAGAAGCACAGATACGCAGTATTTT. Translated: CAIRSTDTQYF.

The gene calls are TRBV2 and TRBJ2-7; 7 bases match TRBD1. V trimming: 8 bases; J trimming: 1 base; junction bases outside the gene matches: 8. CDR3 length equals 14 residues. Germline assignment: CDR1 SNHLY and CDR2 FYNNEI. DNA for the CDR3: TGTGCCAGCGCAACCGGGACAGAGTCCTACGAGCAGTACTTC. This encodes CASATGTESYEQYF. The whole variable domain, filled in from reference TRBV2 and TRBJ2-7, reads EPEVTQTPSHQVTQMGQEVILRCVPISNHLYFYWYRQILGQKVEFLVSFYNNEISEKSEIFDDQFSVERPDGSNFTLKIRSTKLEDSAMYFCASATGTESYEQYFGPGTRLTVT.

This sequence joins TRBV10-2 and TRBJ1-1, with TRBD1 matching over 7 bases. This CDR3 has 15 residues. The V and J ends lost 8 bases and 4 bases, in that order; junction bases with no gene match: 13. From germline, CDR1 is WSHSY and CDR2 SAAADI. The DNA of the CDR3 is TGCGCCAGCCATCCGGGCATACAGGGGCGCACTGAAGCTTTCTTT. Translating gives CASHPGIQGRTEAFF.

This clone was seen a few times. The chain joins TRBV19 to TRBJ1-2; D gene ambiguous. The CDR3 spans 12 residues. Per the germline V gene, CDR1 is LNHDA and CDR2 is SQIVND (reference sequence). The V gene lost 8 bases and the J gene lost 8 bases, with 15 bases spanning the gap. CDR3 region: CASSWAVGGYTF. Here the CDR3 DNA reads TGTGCCAGTTCCTGGGCAGTGGGAGGCTACACCTTC.

The chain recombines TRBV28 with TRBJ1-5, with D possibly TRBD1 on 6 matching bases. Looked up from germline, CDR1 is MDHEN and CDR2 is SYDVKM. Trimming took 5 bases from V and 2 from J, leaving 16 bases between them. The CDR3 covers 16 residues. The CDR3 region has the DNA TGTGCCAGCAGTATCTTACAGGGTTCTGGCAATCAGCCCCAGCATTTT. This gives the protein CASSILQGSGNQPQHF.

The chain carries TRBV7-2 and TRBJ1-2; D is uncertain. This CDR3 region has 15 residues. Trimming left V 1 base short and J 0 bases short, with 9 bases between. Germline CDR1 is SGHTA and CDR2 is FQGNSA. CDR3 region: CASSLVGRSNYGYTF. In DNA form, the CDR3 reads TGTGCCAGCAGCTTAGTGGGGAGGTCTAACTATGGCTACACCTTC. The full variable domain, with the rest looked up from reference TRBV7-2 and TRBJ1-2, is GAGVSQSPSNKVTEKGKDVELRCDPISGHTALYWYRQSLGQGLEFLIYFQGNSAPDKSGLPSDRFSAERTGGSVSTLTIQRTQQEDSAVYLCASSLVGRSNYGYTFGSGTRLTVV.

This clone was counted only a few times. The genes are TRBV18 and TRBJ1-1; 7 nucleotides match TRBD1. The germline CDR1 and CDR2 sequences are KGHSH and LQKENI. This CDR3 spans 14 amino acids. V was clipped by 3 bases and J by 1 base; unmatched bases: 2. The CDR3 here is CASSPDRENTEAFF. CDR3 in DNA: TGTGCCAGCTCACCCGACAGGGAGAACACTGAAGCTTTCTTT.

The chain joins TRBV28 to TRBJ1-1, with 9 bases fitting TRBD1. Looked up from germline, CDR1 is MDHEN and CDR2 is SYDVKM. Trimming took 1 base from V and 3 from J; bases not matched to a gene: 12. This CDR3 is built from 18 residues. This chain's CDR3 is CASSLSPGQGVSHTEAFF. DNA of the CDR3: TGTGCCAGCAGTTTATCCCCGGGACAGGGTGTTTCGCACACTGAAGCTTTCTTT.

This clone was detected only once. V is TRBV9 and J is TRBJ1-2, with TRBD1 matching 9 bases. The CDR3 totals 14 residues. V was clipped by 4 bases and J by 4 bases; unmatched bases: 5. In germline, CDR1 is SGDLS, CDR2 YYNGEE. CDR3 DNA: TGTGCCAGCAGCTCCACAGGGGGCGGCTATGGCTACACCTTC. Translated, it gives CASSSTGGGYGYTF.